This paragraph covers one T cell receptor beta chain sequence. What it binds is unknown. With 60 Vbeta and 13 Jbeta primers, the PCR was carried out. Clones were sequenced by immunoSEQ multiplex PCR, and TCRdb holds only the in-frame ones, with some missing. The top ten hold 5.1% of the sample, which has some 98,000 clones, approximately 9% seen once. This entry comes from a study of cytomegalovirus exposure and HLA in healthy donors. Study conclusions and caveats: Looking again later, the authors saw that most CMV-associated TCR beta chains seemed HLA-restricted. Previous analysis showed most TCR beta V segments were productive about 87% or about 30% of the time.

J was trimmed by 2 bases and V by 6 bases; bases with no gene match: 5. CDR3 length: 14 residues. Germline CDR1 is MNHEY and CDR2 is SVGAGI. The TCR originated in a middle-aged man in good health and CMV-seropositive. V usage is TRBV6-5 and J usage is TRBJ2-7; 9 nucleotides agree with TRBD2. Sample: PBMCs. Here the CDR3 DNA reads TGTGCCAGCAGGACGACTAGCGGACCCTACGAGCAGTACTTC. Its protein product is CASRTTSGPYEQYF.